One and the same sample provided the 20 T cell receptor beta chains below, sequenced in a study of cytomegalovirus exposure and HLA in healthy donors. Use of 60 Vbeta and 13 Jbeta primers characterized the PCR. The method was immunoSEQ multiplex PCR; TCRdb's version includes in-frame clones alone and lacks a portion of them. Of roughly 100,000 clones in the sample, about 80% were seen once. The sample taken for sequencing was PBMCs. The source is a woman aged 18-29 years in good health and CMV-seropositive.

J is TRBJ2-1 and V is TRBV30, with 12 bases fitting TRBD2. The germline CDR1 and CDR2 sequences are GTSNPN and SVGIG (reference sequence). The CDR3 covers 17 residues. V lost 2 bases and J lost 6; bases outside the gene matches: 11. The CDR3 coding sequence is TGTGCCTGGAGTACCGCTTTGACTAGCGGGAGTGTCAATGAGCAGTTCTTC. As protein: CAWSTALTSGSVNEQFF.

This chain joins TRBV11-2 and TRBJ1-3; the D gene is possibly TRBD1 (6 bases). The CDR3 spans 15 residues. Per germline, CDR1 SGHAT and CDR2 FQNNGV. V was trimmed by 5 bases and J by 3 bases, leaving 14 bases between them. The CDR3 DNA sequence: TGTGCCAGCAGCATCCTACAGGGTCATGGAAACACCATATATTTT. Amino acid sequence: CASSILQGHGNTIYF.

The gene calls are TRBV28 and TRBJ1-1; D uncertain. The germline V gene encodes CDR1 MDHEN and CDR2 SYDVKM. V lost 2 bases and J 2 bases, leaving 9 bases between the germline ends. The CDR3 totals 14 residues. CDR3 sequence reads: CASSLIAGNTEAFF. CDR3 bases: TGTGCCAGCAGTTTAATCGCAGGTAACACTGAAGCTTTCTTT.

The chain links TRBV30 to TRBJ2-1; 7 bases map to TRBD1. The CDR3 runs to 11 residues. After removal of 5 bases from V and 9 bases from J, the junction contained 4 bases not matched to a gene. The germline CDR1 and CDR2 sequences are GTSNPN and SVGIG (reference sequence). This CDR3 reads CAWAQGVEQFF. CDR3 bases: TGTGCCTGGGCTCAGGGGGTTGAGCAGTTCTTC.

J is TRBJ1-1 and V is TRBV5-1; 9 positions match TRBD1. Germline assignment: CDR1 SGHRS and CDR2 YFSETQ. The CDR3 loop spans 13 amino acids. The trim removed 1 base at V and 11 bases at J, leaving 6 bases unmatched. This chain's CDR3 is CASSLFTGGTAFF. CDR3 coding DNA: TGCGCCAGCAGCTTGTTTACAGGGGGCACGGCTTTCTTT.

Worth noting for this clone: Sequence at one end of the junction differs from germline and may be a read error. The chain combines TRBV7-7 with TRBJ2-5; perhaps TRBD2 as D (5 bases). The CDR3 totals 14 residues. Per the germline V gene, CDR1 is SSHAT and CDR2 is FNYEAQ (reference sequence). DNA of the CDR3: TGTGCTAGCAGCTTAAGCGCGGGCTCATTTCACCAGTACTTC. This encodes CASSLSAGSFHQYF. The variable domain in full, completed from reference TRBV7-7 and TRBJ2-5, reads GAGVSQSPRYKVTKRGQDVTLRCDPISSHATLYWYQQALGQGPEFLTYFNYEAQPDKSGLPSDRFSAERPEGSISTLTIQRTEQRDSAMYRCASSLSAGSFHQYFGPGTRLLVL.

As to this clone: The junction and the germline gene differ at one end; a read error may be behind it. The same CDR3 also results from other DNA sequences found in this sample. The J gene is TRBJ1-2, the V gene TRBV5-1; possible D gene TRBD1, 5 bases. The CDR3 is 13 residues long. The germline CDR1 and CDR2 sequences are SGHRS and YFSETQ. CDR3 region: CASSPEGDYGYTF. CDR3 coding DNA: TGCGCCAGCAGCCCCGAAGGGGACTATGGCTACACCTTT.

The chain carries TRBV18 and TRBJ1-4; 7 bases are shared with TRBD1. In germline, CDR1 is KGHSH, CDR2 LQKENI. CDR3 length: 16 residues. The J segment lost 4 bases and the V segment lost 8 bases, leaving 13 bases of the junction unmatched. The CDR3 DNA sequence: TGTGCCAGCGCGCCCCGTCGTGACAGGGATAATGAAAAACTGTTTTTT. It specifies CASAPRRDRDNEKLFF. The variable domain in full, completed from reference TRBV18 and TRBJ1-4, reads NAGVMQNPRHLVRRRGQEARLRCSPMKGHSHVYWYRQLPEEGLKFMVYLQKENIIDESGMPKERFSAEFPKEGPSILRIQQVVRGDSAAYFCASAPRRDRDNEKLFFGSGTQLSVL.

This chain connects TRBV27 to TRBJ1-5; 9 bases align to TRBD1. The V segment lost 6 bases and the J segment 6 bases; nucleotides outside the gene matches: 9. The CDR3 length is 15 residues. Germline loops: CDR1 MNHEY, CDR2 SMNVEV (reference sequence). The CDR3 region is CASRAGTGLGQPQHF. CDR3 sequence (DNA): TGTGCCAGCAGAGCCGGGACAGGGTTGGGTCAGCCCCAGCATTTT.

The chain has TRBV21-1 and TRBJ2-7; the DNA was not used to check the table's D call, TRBD1. TRBV21-1 is an annotated pseudogene. There are 17 residues in the CDR3. The chain's CDR3 is CASSKKGGDRNSYEQYF. The CDR3 nucleotides read TGTGCCAGCAGCAAAAAAGGGGGAGACAGAAACTCCTACGAGCAGTACTTC.

The chain carries TRBV6-1 and TRBJ2-1; the match to TRBD2 covers 8 bases. The trim removed 8 bases at V and 8 bases at J, leaving 8 bases unmatched. The CDR3 loop spans 13 amino acids. Germline values: CDR1 MNHNS, CDR2 SASEGT. Here the CDR3 reads CASQVRREDEQFF. In DNA, the CDR3 is TGTGCCAGCCAAGTAAGGCGGGAGGATGAGCAGTTCTTC.

The V gene is TRBV5-4, the J gene TRBJ2-7, with TRBD2 matching 11 bases. Germline V gives CDR1 SGHNT, CDR2 YYREEE (reference sequence). This CDR3 spans 14 amino acids. V was clipped by 0 bases and J by 6 bases; unmatched bases: 2. As DNA, the CDR3 is TGTGCCAGCAGCTTGGCGACTAGCGGGATCGAGCAGTACTTC. Protein: CASSLATSGIEQYF.

V usage is TRBV5-1 and J usage is TRBJ2-7, with 7 positions matching TRBD1. V shed 0 bases and J 0 bases; nucleotides not matched to a gene: 9. Germline V gene lookup returns CDR1 SGHRS and CDR2 YFSETQ. The CDR3 spans 17 residues. CDR3 bases: TGCGCCAGCAGCTTGGCCAACGCTCGGGACAGCTCCTACGAGCAGTACTTC. Translated, it gives CASSLANARDSSYEQYF.

J is TRBJ2-4 and V is TRBV6-1; unclear D gene. The CDR3 consists of 15 residues. Trimming took off 2 bases at V and 8 bases at J, with 16 bases between the two ends. The germline V gene encodes CDR1 MNHNS and CDR2 SASEGT. CDR3 nucleotide sequence: TGTGCCAGCAGTGAACGGTGGCGGAGTTCCCACATTCAGTACTTC. Residues: CASSERWRSSHIQYF.

V usage is TRBV10-2 and J usage is TRBJ2-3; weak D call: TRBD1 (5 bases). Deletions cut 4 bases from V and 6 bases from J, with 8 bases between. CDR1 WSHSY and CDR2 SAAADI come from the germline V gene. The CDR3 runs to 12 residues. The DNA of the CDR3 is TGCGCCAGCAGTGTTGGGGCCGATACGCAGTATTTT. This gives the protein CASSVGADTQYF.

The rearrangement links TRBV6-1 to TRBJ1-1; unclear D gene. Germline assignment: CDR1 MNHNS and CDR2 SASEGT. The CDR3 extends over 14 amino acids. Deletions cut 2 bases from V and 0 bases from J, with 7 bases between. CDR3 protein: CASSERHVNTEAFF. CDR3 nucleotide sequence: TGTGCCAGCAGTGAAAGACACGTGAACACTGAAGCTTTCTTT.

This clone was picked up one time. The chain recombines TRBV20-1 with TRBJ2-1; possibly TRBD2 for D (5 bases). CDR3 length equals 11 residues. With 6 bases removed from V and 8 bases from J, the gap between germline ends came to 11 bases. Germline CDR1 and CDR2: DFQATT and SNEGSKA (reference sequence). As DNA, the CDR3 is TGCAGTGCCCGCTCCGGGGATGAGCAGTTCTTC. This codes for CSARSGDEQFF.

This rearrangement joins TRBV19 to TRBJ1-2; D is possibly TRBD1 (6 bases). The CDR3 spans 17 residues. Germline V CDR1 and CDR2: LNHDA, SQIVND (reference sequence). Between the trimmed V and J ends, which lost 3 bases and 6 bases, there was a span of 23 bases. The CDR3 region has the DNA TGTGCCAGTAGTATCGCCGGACAGTCCCACCGGATACATGGCTACACCTTC. It yields the protein CASSIAGQSHRIHGYTF.

A note on this clone: The junction departs from the called germline gene at one end, perhaps through a read error. V gene TRBV7-7 combines with J gene TRBJ2-2; 11 positions agree with TRBD2. The germline V gene encodes CDR1 SSHAT and CDR2 FNYEAQ (reference sequence). The length of the CDR3 is 21 residues. This CDR3 is CASSLAAVGTSGILATGELFF. In nucleotides, the CDR3 is TGTGCTAGCAGCCTGGCTGCTGTGGGGACTAGCGGTATTTTGGCCACCGGGGAGCTGTTTTTT.

Only a few counts were recorded for this clone. The rearrangement uses TRBV11-3 and TRBJ2-7, with D maybe TRBD2 (6 bases). V shed 3 bases and J shed 4 bases, with 13 bases lying between them. CDR3 length: 14 amino acids. Germline CDR1 SGHNT, CDR2 YENEEA. DNA of the CDR3: TGTGCCAGCAGCTTCGGCGGGGCTGGATACGAGCAGTACTTC. Translating it yields CASSFGGAGYEQYF.